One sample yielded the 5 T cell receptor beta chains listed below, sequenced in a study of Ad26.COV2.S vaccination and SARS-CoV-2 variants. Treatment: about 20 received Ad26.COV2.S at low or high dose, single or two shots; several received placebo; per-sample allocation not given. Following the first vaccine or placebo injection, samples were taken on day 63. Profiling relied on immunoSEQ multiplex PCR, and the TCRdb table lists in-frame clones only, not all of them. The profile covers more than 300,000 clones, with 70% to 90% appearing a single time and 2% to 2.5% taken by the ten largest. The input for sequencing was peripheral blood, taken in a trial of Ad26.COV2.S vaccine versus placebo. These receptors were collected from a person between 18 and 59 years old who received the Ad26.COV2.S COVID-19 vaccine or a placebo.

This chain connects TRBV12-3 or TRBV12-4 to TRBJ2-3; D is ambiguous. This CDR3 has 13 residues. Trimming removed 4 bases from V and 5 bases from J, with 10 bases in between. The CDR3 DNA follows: TGTGCCAGCAGTTCCAACTCGGGAGATACGCAGTATTTT. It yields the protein CASSSNSGDTQYF.

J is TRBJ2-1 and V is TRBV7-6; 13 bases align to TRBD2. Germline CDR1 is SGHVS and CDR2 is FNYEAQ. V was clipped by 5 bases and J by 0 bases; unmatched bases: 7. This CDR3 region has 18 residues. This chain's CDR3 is CASSALAGGEPSYNEQFF. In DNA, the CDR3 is TGTGCCAGCAGCGCACTAGCGGGGGGGGAACCCTCCTACAATGAGCAGTTCTTC.

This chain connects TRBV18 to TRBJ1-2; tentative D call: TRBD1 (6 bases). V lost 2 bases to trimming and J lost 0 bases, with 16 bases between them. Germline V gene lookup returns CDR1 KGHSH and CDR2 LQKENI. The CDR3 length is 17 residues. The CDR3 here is CASSPLGGQTSNYGYTF. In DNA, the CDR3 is TGTGCCAGCTCACCATTAGGTGGACAGACGTCTAACTATGGCTACACCTTC.

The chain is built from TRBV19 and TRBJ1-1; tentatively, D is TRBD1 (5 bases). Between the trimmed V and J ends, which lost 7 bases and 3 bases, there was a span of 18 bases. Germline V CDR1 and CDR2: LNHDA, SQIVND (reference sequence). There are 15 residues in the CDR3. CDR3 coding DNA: TGTGCCAGTAAGCACGCCGGGAGGGGCGACACTGAAGCTTTCTTT. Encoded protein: CASKHAGRGDTEAFF.

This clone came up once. CDR3 coding DNA: TGCGCCAGCAGTGAGGGAGGGGGACAGGGAGAATTCACCGGGGAGCTGTTTTTT. It specifies CASSEGGGQGEFTGELFF. The chain combines TRBV10-1 with TRBJ2-2; the match to TRBD1 covers 9 bases. V dropped 2 bases and J dropped 4; count of bases not matched to a gene: 11. Germline CDR1 WNHNN, CDR2 SYGVQD (reference sequence). This CDR3 comprises 18 residues.